This T cell receptor (beta chain) was retrieved from a study of regulatory T cells in long-lasting Graves disease. J was trimmed by 1 base and V by 5 bases; bases with no gene match: 5. This CDR3 region has 14 residues. Germline lookup yields CDR1 SGHTS and CDR2 YDEGEE. Both iRepertoire HTBI primers and Arm-PCR of CDR3 regions were used to build the TCR beta libraries. TCRdb used MiXCR to reprocess the multiplex PCR reads, holding one entry per CDR3 protein. The data contain approximately 400,000 distinct CDR3 sequences, 20% to 25% of them seen just once; the ten biggest clones take up around 30%. Time point of the sample: persistent/refractory GD, antithyroid drugs over 5 years with positive TRAb. There was RNA extracted from PBMCs, and the TCR library was made from it.

The sequencing here drew on peripheral blood mononuclear cells (PBMCs), taken when the disease was refractory, from a patient treated with antithyroid drugs. The clonotype was recovered from a woman aged 40-49 years with Graves disease. The chain employs TRBV5-8 and TRBJ1-1, with TRBD1 matching over 7 bases. In DNA form, the CDR3 reads TGTGCCAGCAGGCCGGGGACAGCGAACACTGAAGCTTTCTTT. Protein sequence: CASRPGTANTEAFF.